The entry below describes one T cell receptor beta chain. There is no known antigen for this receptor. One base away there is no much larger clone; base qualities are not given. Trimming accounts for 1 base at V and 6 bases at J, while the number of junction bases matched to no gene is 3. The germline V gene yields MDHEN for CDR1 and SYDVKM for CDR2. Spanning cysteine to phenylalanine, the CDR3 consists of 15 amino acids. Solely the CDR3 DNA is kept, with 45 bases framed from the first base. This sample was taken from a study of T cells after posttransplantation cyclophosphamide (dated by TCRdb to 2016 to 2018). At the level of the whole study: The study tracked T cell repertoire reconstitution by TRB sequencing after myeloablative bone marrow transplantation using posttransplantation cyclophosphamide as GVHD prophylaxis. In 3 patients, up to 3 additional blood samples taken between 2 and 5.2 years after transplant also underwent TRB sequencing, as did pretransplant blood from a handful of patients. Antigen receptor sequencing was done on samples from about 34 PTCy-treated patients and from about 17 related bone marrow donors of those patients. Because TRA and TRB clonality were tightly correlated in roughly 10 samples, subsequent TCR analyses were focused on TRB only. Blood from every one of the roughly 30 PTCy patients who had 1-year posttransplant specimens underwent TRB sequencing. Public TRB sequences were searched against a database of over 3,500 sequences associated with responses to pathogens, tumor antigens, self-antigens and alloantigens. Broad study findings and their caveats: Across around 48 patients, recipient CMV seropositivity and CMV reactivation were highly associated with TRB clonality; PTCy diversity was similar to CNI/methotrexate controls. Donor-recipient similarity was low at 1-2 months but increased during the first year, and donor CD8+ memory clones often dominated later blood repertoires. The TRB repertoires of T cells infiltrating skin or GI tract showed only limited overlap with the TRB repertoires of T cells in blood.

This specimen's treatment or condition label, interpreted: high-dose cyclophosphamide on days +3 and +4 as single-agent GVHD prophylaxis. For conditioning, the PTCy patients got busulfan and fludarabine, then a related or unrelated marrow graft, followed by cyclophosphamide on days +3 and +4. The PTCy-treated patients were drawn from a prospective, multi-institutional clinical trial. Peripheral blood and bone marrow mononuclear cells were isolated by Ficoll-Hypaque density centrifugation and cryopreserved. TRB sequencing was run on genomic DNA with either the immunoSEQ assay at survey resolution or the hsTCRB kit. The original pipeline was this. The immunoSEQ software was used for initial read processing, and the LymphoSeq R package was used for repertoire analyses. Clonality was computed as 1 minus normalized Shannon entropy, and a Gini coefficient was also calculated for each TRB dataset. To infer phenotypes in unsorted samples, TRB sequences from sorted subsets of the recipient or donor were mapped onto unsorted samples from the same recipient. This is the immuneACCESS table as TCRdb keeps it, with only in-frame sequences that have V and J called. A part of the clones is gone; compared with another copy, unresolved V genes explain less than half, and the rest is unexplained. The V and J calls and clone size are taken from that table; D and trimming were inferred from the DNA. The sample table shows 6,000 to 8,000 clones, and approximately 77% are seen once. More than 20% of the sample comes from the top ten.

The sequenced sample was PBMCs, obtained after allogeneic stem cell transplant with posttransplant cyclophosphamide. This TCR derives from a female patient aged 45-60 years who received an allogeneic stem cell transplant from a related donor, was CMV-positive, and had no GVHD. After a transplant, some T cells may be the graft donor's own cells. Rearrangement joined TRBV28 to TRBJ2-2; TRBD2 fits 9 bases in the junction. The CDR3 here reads CASSLLAGVSGELFF. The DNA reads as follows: TGTGCCAGCAGTTTATTAGCGGGAGTTTCCGGGGAGCTGTTTTTT.